These T cell receptor beta chains were read from a single sample in a study of T-cell memory formation after mild COVID-19. TCRdb ran MiXCR on the 5' RACE reads and lists one entry per CDR3 protein. The sample records approximately 150,000 distinct CDR3 sequences, approximately 6% being singletons. Sequenced sample: PBMCs or a T cell subset sorted from them (not recorded which). Every receptor here comes from an adult woman who had mild COVID-19 (a few samples of this study predate the infection). Cell type and time point are not known. Both conserved end residues are part of each CDR3. D genes are given only for firm matches. Clone size is shown for a subset of rows, as once, few, many or a class of expanded clone.

TRBV12-3/TRBV12-4	few	TRBJ1-1	TRBD1	TGTGCCAGCAGTTTTACGACAGGGACGACTGAAGCTTTCTTT	CASSFTTGTTEAFF
TRBV5-5	-	TRBJ2-7	TRBD2	TGTGCCAGCAGCTTGGTAGGGACTAGCTCCTCCTACGAGCAGTACTTC	CASSLVGTSSSYEQYF
TRBV15	-	TRBJ2-1	TRBD1	TGTGCCACCAGCCCACATCGAGGACAGGGTTACAATGAGCAGTTCTTC	CATSPHRGQGYNEQFF
TRBV12-3/TRBV12-4	-	TRBJ2-7	TRBD2	TGTGCCAGCAGGACAGCGGGAGGGCCTCGGGAGCAGTACTTC	CASRTAGGPREQYF
TRBV5-1	-	TRBJ1-1	TRBD1	TGCGCCAGCAGCTTGGCCCTCGGGACAGGGGGGTTCGCTGAAGCTTTCTTT	CASSLALGTGGFAEAFF
TRBV13	-	TRBJ2-1	TRBD2	TGTGCCAGCAGCTTACGGGCTAGCGGTTTATACAATGAGCAGTTCTTC	CASSLRASGLYNEQFF
TRBV19	few	TRBJ2-6	-	TGTGCCAGTAGTATACCTCCCCGGGACTCTGGGGCCAACGTCCTGACTTTC	CASSIPPRDSGANVLTF
TRBV7-8	-	TRBJ2-1	TRBD1	TGTGCCAGCAGCGCATACAGGGGGCAACAGGTCAATGAGCAGTTCTTC	CASSAYRGQQVNEQFF
TRBV20-1	many	TRBJ1-1	-	TGCAGTGCTACTCCCGCTGTGGCAGCGAACACTGAAGCTTTCTTT	CSATPAVAANTEAFF
TRBV20-1	-	TRBJ1-2	-	TGCAGTGCTAGAGATATAGCCTATGGCTACACCTTC	CSARDIAYGYTF
TRBV20-1	few	TRBJ2-1	-	TGCAGTGCTAGTGTTTGGGCGGTGGACTACAATGAGCAGTTCTTC	CSASVWAVDYNEQFF
TRBV7-9	-	TRBJ2-3	-	TGTGCCAGCAGCTTATTGAAGCCAGGGGTGGATACGCAGTATTTT	CASSLLKPGVDTQYF
TRBV19	-	TRBJ2-7	TRBD2	TGTGCCAGTAGCCCGTCGGGACTAGGCTACGAGCAGTACTTC	CASSPSGLGYEQYF
TRBV7-2	many	TRBJ1-5	TRBD1	TGTGCCAGCAGCACACAGGGGGCGCAGCCCCAGCATTTT	CASSTQGAQPQHF
TRBV15	many	TRBJ2-3	-	TGTGCCACCAGCAGAGATGCCCAGCGGGTCACAGATACGCAGTATTTT	CATSRDAQRVTDTQYF
TRBV12-3/TRBV12-4	-	TRBJ2-5	-	TGTGCCAGCAGTTCCGGGGTTCGTGGGGAGACCCAGTACTTC	CASSSGVRGETQYF
TRBV14	few	TRBJ2-7	TRBD1	TGTGCCAGCAGCCAAGTCCCCGGACAGGGGGCCCGCGAGCAGTACTTC	CASSQVPGQGAREQYF
TRBV5-1	many	TRBJ2-1	-	TGCGCCAGCAGCGGTCCGGGAGCGTCCCTACTGGATGAGCAGTTCTTC	CASSGPGASLLDEQFF
TRBV12-3/TRBV12-4	many	TRBJ1-1	TRBD1	TGTGCCAGCAGTTGGCCGGACAGGGGGACTGAAGCTTTCTTT	CASSWPDRGTEAFF
TRBV10-2	many	TRBJ1-3	-	TGCGCCAGCAGTGAGTCATCACTCTCTGGAAACACCATATATTTT	CASSESSLSGNTIYF
TRBV4-1	many	TRBJ2-2	-	TGCGCCAGCAGCCAAGGGCTTAGGGGGACCGGGGAGCTGTTTTTT	CASSQGLRGTGELFF
TRBV12-3/TRBV12-4	few	TRBJ2-2	-	TGTGCCAGCAGGGTTTTTGATAGACACACCGGGGAGCTGTTTTTT	CASRVFDRHTGELFF
TRBV7-2	-	TRBJ1-2	-	TGTGCCAGCAGCCAAACCGGGACTTATCAGCCGTATGGCTACACCTTC	CASSQTGTYQPYGYTF
TRBV12-3/TRBV12-4	many	TRBJ1-2	TRBD1	TGTGCCAGCAGTTTAGCCCGGGACAGGGGATTGGGGTATGGCTACACCTTC	CASSLARDRGLGYGYTF
TRBV2	-	TRBJ2-7	-	TGTGCCAGCTCATCCCAGGGGAGGGGCTCCTACGAGCAGTACTTC	CASSSQGRGSYEQYF
TRBV7-3	many	TRBJ2-1	-	TGTGCCAGCAGCAGAGACAATGAGCAGTTCTTC	CASSRDNEQFF
TRBV4-2	-	TRBJ2-3	TRBD2	TGTGCCAGCAGCCAAGATTTTGGGGCAGCGGGAGCATGGACAGATACGCAGTATTTT	CASSQDFGAAGAWTDTQYF
TRBV7-2	-	TRBJ2-2	TRBD2	TGTGCCAGCAGCTTAGTGCTGGCGGCAGCGGGAGGAACTGGGGAGCTGTTTTTT	CASSLVLAAAGGTGELFF
TRBV4-1	-	TRBJ2-7	-	TGCGCCAGCAGCCAAGTCCCAGGGGCCGGGGAGCAGTACTTC	CASSQVPGAGEQYF
TRBV7-9	many	TRBJ2-3	TRBD2	TGTGCCAGCAGCTTAGGGCTGATCAGCGGGAGCTCAGATACGCAGTATTTT	CASSLGLISGSSDTQYF
TRBV20-1	-	TRBJ2-1	-	TGCAGTGCTAGAGATACTTCCCCCATATACAATGAGCAGTTCTTC	CSARDTSPIYNEQFF
TRBV10-3	few	TRBJ2-3	-	TGTGCCATCAGCCCCGGGGATACGCAGTATTTT	CAISPGDTQYF
TRBV29-1	-	TRBJ2-7	TRBD1	TGCAGCGCCTCCCCCCCGCTTAACCCGGGACAGCTCTACGAGCAGTACTTC	CSASPPLNPGQLYEQYF
TRBV4-2	-	TRBJ1-1	-	TGTGCCAGCAGCCAAGATCTAATGGGGGTGAACACTGAAGCTTTCTTT	CASSQDLMGVNTEAFF
TRBV5-5	many	TRBJ1-2	TRBD1	TGTGCCAGCAGCTCCCCGGACAGGGGGATCTATGGCTACACCTTC	CASSSPDRGIYGYTF